The sequence of this TCR beta chain was determined in a study of OX40 agonist ivuxolimab in advanced cancers. About the study: Among those enrolled, mean age was roughly 62 years (range about 23 to 79) and about 81% were male.

Measured with immunoSEQ multiplex PCR; TCRdb has only the in-frame clones, and not every one. The sample has approximately 60,000 clones; about 89% are singletons. Autoimmune disease history or systemic immunosuppression excluded patients. About this clone itself: No antigen is known for it.

Study-level points and caveats: Low normalized clonal expansion also occurred in some nonresponding patients.

This CDR3 region has 14 residues. Trimming pared 5 bases from V and 3 bases from J, leaving 13 bases between. Germline CDR1 and CDR2: LNHNV and YYDKDF (reference sequence). The sequences come from CD4+ or CD8+ T cells sorted from blood, collected in a trial of the OX40 agonist ivuxolimab. V and J are TRBV15 and TRBJ2-5; a weak D match, TRBD2 (6 bases). The origin of this receptor is an adult with an advanced solid tumor such as melanoma, head and neck, liver or kidney cancer. CDR3 bases: TGTGCCACCAGCGGCCGACTAGTTAAAGAGACCCAGTACTTC. Translated: CATSGRLVKETQYF.